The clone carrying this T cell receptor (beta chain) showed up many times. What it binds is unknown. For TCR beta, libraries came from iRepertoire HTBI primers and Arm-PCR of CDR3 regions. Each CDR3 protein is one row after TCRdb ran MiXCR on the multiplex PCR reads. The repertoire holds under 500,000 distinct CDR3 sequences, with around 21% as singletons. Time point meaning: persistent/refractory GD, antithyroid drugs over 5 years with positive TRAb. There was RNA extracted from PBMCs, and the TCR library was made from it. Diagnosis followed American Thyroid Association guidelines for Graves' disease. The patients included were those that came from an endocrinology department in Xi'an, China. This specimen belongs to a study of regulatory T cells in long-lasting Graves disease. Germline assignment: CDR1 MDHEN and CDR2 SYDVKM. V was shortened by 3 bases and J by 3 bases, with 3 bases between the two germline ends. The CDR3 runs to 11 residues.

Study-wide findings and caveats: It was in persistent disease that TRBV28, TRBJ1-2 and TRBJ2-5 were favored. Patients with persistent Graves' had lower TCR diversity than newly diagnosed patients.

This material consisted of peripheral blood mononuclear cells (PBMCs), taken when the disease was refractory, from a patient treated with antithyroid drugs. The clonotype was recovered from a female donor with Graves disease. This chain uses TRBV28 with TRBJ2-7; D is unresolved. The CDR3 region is CASSFGYEQYF. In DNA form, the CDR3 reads TGTGCCAGCAGTTTTGGCTACGAGCAGTACTTC.